This is a list of T cell receptor beta chains from one sample in a study of blood T cell repertoires in COVID-19. Repertoires were generated with immunoSEQ multiplex PCR, while TCRdb's copy carries only in-frame clones and drops some. This table holds over 200,000 clones, about 83% found once. Material for sequencing was peripheral blood. These receptors originate from an elderly man with acute or convalescent COVID-19. Each CDR3 is given with its conserved first and last residue. D genes are given only for firm matches. Clone sizes are given selectively: once, few, many, or a class where the clone is expanded.

TRBV10-2	-	TRBJ2-3	-	CASAPRGGNTDTQYF	TGCGCCAGCGCACCTAGGGGGGGAAACACAGATACGCAGTATTTT
TRBV2	-	TRBJ1-5	TRBD1	CASTGTANQPQHF	TGTGCCAGCACTGGGACAGCCAATCAGCCCCAGCATTTT
TRBV5-1	-	TRBJ2-7	TRBD1	CASSSDRDTYEQYF	TGCGCCAGCAGCTCGGACAGGGATACCTACGAGCAGTACTTC
TRBV20-1	once	TRBJ2-1	-	CSATNLNEQFF	TGCAGTGCTACAAACTTAAATGAGCAGTTCTTC
TRBV6-5	-	TRBJ2-2	TRBD2	CASSTAGGTTGELFF	TGTGCCAGCAGCACGGCCGGGGGGACCACCGGGGAGCTGTTTTTT
TRBV27	-	TRBJ2-7	-	CASRRGLRMQQYF	TGTGCCAGCAGACGCGGACTCCGGATGCAGCAGTACTTC
TRBV7-3	few	TRBJ2-3	TRBD2	CASSLTDSGRLDTQYF	TGTGCCAGCAGCTTAACGGATAGCGGGAGACTAGATACGCAGTATTTT
TRBV29-1	-	TRBJ2-5	TRBD1	CSVRQGQETQYF	TGCAGCGTTCGACAGGGCCAAGAGACCCAGTACTTC
TRBV9	-	TRBJ2-5	TRBD2	CASSVGEREIETQYF	TGTGCCAGCAGCGTCGGTGAGCGGGAGATAGAGACCCAGTACTTC
TRBV6-1	few	TRBJ2-3	-	CASSERRQTYRTDTQYF	TGTGCCAGCAGTGAACGAAGACAGACTTATAGAACAGATACGCAGTATTTT
TRBV3-1/TRBV3-2	-	TRBJ1-2	-	CASSQGGGYNYGYTF	TGTGCCAGCAGCCAAGGGGGCGGTTATAACTATGGCTACACCTTC
TRBV11-3	-	TRBJ2-6	-	CASSLDWFSDGGSGANVLTF	TGTGCCAGCAGCTTAGATTGGTTCTCCGACGGAGGCTCTGGGGCCAACGTCCTGACTTTC
TRBV5-1	-	TRBJ2-7	TRBD2	CASGEGYEQYF	TGCGCCAGCGGGGAGGGATACGAGCAGTACTTC
TRBV28	-	TRBJ2-5	TRBD1	CASSPDRVRETQYF	TGTGCCAGCAGCCCGGACAGGGTGAGGGAGACCCAGTACTTC
TRBV27	-	TRBJ2-7	TRBD1	CASSFGQGSYEQYF	TGTGCCAGCAGTTTTGGACAGGGGAGTTACGAGCAGTACTTC
TRBV19	few	TRBJ2-7	-	CASSIVLWPYEQYF	TGTGCCAGTAGTATAGTTCTCTGGCCCTACGAGCAGTACTTC
TRBV5-1	-	TRBJ2-3	TRBD1	CASSLERTGKADTQYF	TGCGCCAGCAGCTTGGAGAGGACAGGGAAGGCAGATACGCAGTATTTT
TRBV7-2	few	TRBJ2-7	TRBD2	CASSLAVASGTYEQYF	TGTGCCAGCAGCTTGGCCGTGGCTAGCGGGACCTACGAGCAGTACTTC
TRBV4-2	-	TRBJ1-3	-	CASSQDGTRGSGNTIYF	TGTGCCAGCAGCCAAGATGGAACGAGGGGGTCGGGAAACACCATATATTTT
TRBV19	-	TRBJ2-5	TRBD2	CASTALYGGTGETQYF	TGTGCCAGTACTGCTCTTTACGGGGGGACCGGAGAGACCCAGTACTTC
TRBV5-5	-	TRBJ1-2	TRBD1	CASSSAGGYGYTF	TGTGCCAGCAGCTCCGCAGGGGGCTATGGCTACACCTTC
TRBV12-5	once	TRBJ2-1	-	CASGLAGRGTGEQFF	TGTGCTAGTGGTTTGGCCGGTAGGGGGACGGGTGAGCAGTTCTTC
TRBV19	-	TRBJ2-4	TRBD2	CASSIQGLAGGDAKNIQYF	TGTGCCAGTAGTATACAAGGACTAGCGGGAGGGGATGCCAAAAACATTCAGTACTTC
TRBV29-1	-	TRBJ2-3	-	CSLLTGETDTQYF	TGCAGCCTTCTGACCGGGGAGACAGATACGCAGTATTTT
TRBV19	-	TRBJ1-4	TRBD1	CASSIGNRGNEKLFF	TGTGCCAGTAGTATAGGGAACAGGGGGAATGAAAAACTGTTTTTT
TRBV12-5	-	TRBJ2-1	TRBD1	CARGGIGTGSVNEQFF	TGTGCTAGAGGGGGCATCGGGACAGGGTCTGTCAATGAGCAGTTCTTC
TRBV19	-	TRBJ2-5	-	CASGLTYQETQYF	TGTGCCAGCGGACTTACTTACCAAGAGACCCAGTACTTC
TRBV24-1	once	TRBJ1-5	-	CATSVGLGPQHF	TGTGCCACCAGTGTTGGTCTCGGGCCCCAGCATTTT
TRBV5-5	-	TRBJ2-7	TRBD2	CASSPGAGGSNSYEQYF	TGTGCCAGCAGCCCAGGCGCGGGAGGGTCGAATTCCTACGAGCAGTACTTC
TRBV5-4	-	TRBJ1-5	TRBD1	CASSPGTGRNQPQHF	TGTGCCAGCAGCCCCGGGACAGGGCGGAATCAGCCCCAGCATTTT
TRBV5-1	-	TRBJ2-1	-	CASSQDRGEQFF	TGCGCCAGCAGCCAAGACAGAGGAGAGCAGTTCTTC
TRBV18	-	TRBJ2-3	TRBD2	CASSPKGLAGADTQYF	TGTGCCAGCTCACCGAAGGGACTAGCGGGAGCAGATACGCAGTATTTT
TRBV5-1	-	TRBJ2-7	-	CASSLGGPLGEQYF	TGCGCCAGCAGCTTGGGGGGGCCCCTGGGGGAGCAGTACTTC
TRBV28	-	TRBJ1-2	-	CASGSRVDYGYTF	TGTGCCAGCGGGTCCAGGGTAGACTATGGCTACACCTTC
TRBV30	-	TRBJ2-5	TRBD2	CAWSRGGLGQETQYF	TGTGCCTGGAGTCGCGGGGGTTTGGGACAAGAGACCCAGTACTTC
TRBV6-5	-	TRBJ2-3	-	CASRTPDRSTDTQYF	TGTGCCAGCAGGACCCCCGACAGAAGCACAGATACGCAGTATTTT
TRBV5-6	-	TRBJ2-1	-	CASSLPSGEQFF	TGTGCCAGCAGCTTGCCGTCCGGTGAGCAGTTCTTC
TRBV5-1	-	TRBJ2-3	TRBD2	CASSPSGTTDTQYF	TGCGCCAGCAGCCCGAGCGGGACGACAGATACGCAGTATTTT
TRBV5-1	-	TRBJ2-7	-	CASSLGQSSYEQYF	TGCGCCAGCAGCTTGGGACAAAGCTCCTACGAGCAGTACTTC